This T cell receptor beta chain originates from a study of cytomegalovirus exposure and HLA in healthy donors. Study summary: A later analysis reported the same platform for the roughly 120 validation repertoires and the approximately 640 first-cohort repertoires.

The donors were part of the validation cohort, which consisted of over a hundred subjects and was separate from the first cohort of 666 subjects. Produced via immunoSEQ multiplex PCR; TCRdb's table is partial and in-frame only. The sample records some 50,000 clones, approximately 95% being singletons. Remarks on this clone: What it binds is unknown.

Study-wide points: Among TCR beta chains, those listed as cytomegalovirus-associated numbered over 150. Per published reports, the classifier diagnosed cytomegalovirus status with high specificity and sensitivity.

Trimming took 4 bases from V and 0 from J; bases not matched to a gene: 3. The CDR3 loop spans 15 amino acids. CDR1 is SGHVS and CDR2 is FQNEAQ in the germline V gene. Material: PBMCs. The clonotype originates from a woman between 18 and 29 years old in good health and CMV-seronegative. This chain joins TRBV7-8 and TRBJ1-3; TRBD1 matches at 7 bases. CDR3 nucleotides: TGTGCCAGCAGCTGGGGACAGACCTCTGGAAACACCATATATTTT. This sequence encodes CASSWGQTSGNTIYF.